These 28 T cell receptor beta chains originate from one sample sequenced in a study of CD8+CD57+ T cells in acquired aplastic anemia. Genomic DNA acted as the template from which TCR beta VDJ combination and CDR3 sequence profiling were carried out. A single record per CDR3 protein comes from TCRdb applying MiXCR to the reads. There are 150,000 to 200,000 distinct CDR3 sequences in the sample; around 48% occur only once, and 0.85% to 1.3% lies in the top ten. Patients selected for sequencing had displayed CD8+CD57+ cell expansion by flow cytometry. Sequenced: sorted CD4+, CD8+, or CD8+CD57+ T cells (not recorded which) from PBMCs. The origin of the receptors is a human donor with aplastic anemia.

This clonotype has only one observation. The gene calls are TRBV20-1 and TRBJ2-7; D may be TRBD1 or TRBD2 (5 bases each). CDR1 DFQATT and CDR2 SNEGSKA come from the germline V gene (reference sequence). This CDR3 spans 13 amino acids. V lost 5 bases, J lost 0 bases, and 11 bases lay in between. The CDR3 bases are TGCAGTGCTTACAGGAGGAGCTCCTACGAGCAGTACTTC. Translating gives CSAYRRSSYEQYF.

The rearrangement joins TRBV9 to TRBJ1-3; D ambiguous. Germline V CDR1 and CDR2: SGDLS, YYNGEE. This CDR3 spans 15 amino acids. The germline V and J ends were trimmed by 2 bases and 0 bases, with 9 bases remaining between them. CDR3 in DNA: TGTGCCAGCAGCGTTGCAGATTTCTCTGGAAACACCATATATTTT. This sequence encodes CASSVADFSGNTIYF.

In this sample, this clonotype turned up a few times. The rearrangement uses TRBV18 and TRBJ1-5; D is unresolved. The V end was cut by 1 base, the J end by 9 bases, with 13 bases between. CDR3 size: 14 residues. Germline V lookup: CDR1 KGHSH, CDR2 LQKENI. CDR3 residues: CASSPQTGLGPQHF. CDR3 DNA sequence: TGTGCCAGCTCACCACAGACGGGTTTGGGGCCCCAGCATTTT. The variable domain in full, completed from reference TRBV18 and TRBJ1-5, reads NAGVMQNPRHLVRRRGQEARLRCSPMKGHSHVYWYRQLPEEGLKFMVYLQKENIIDESGMPKERFSAEFPKEGPSILRIQQVVRGDSAAYFCASSPQTGLGPQHFGDGTRLSIL.

This clonotype appeared once. The junction departs from germline at one end; a sequencing error may be responsible. The gene calls are TRBV7-7 and TRBJ1-5; D might be TRBD1 (6 bases). Per the germline V gene, CDR1 is SSHAT and CDR2 is FNYEAQ (reference sequence). The CDR3 runs to 14 residues. The CDR3 DNA sequence: TGTGCTAGCAAACCCGGGACACCCTATCAGCCCCAGCATTTT. Amino acids: CASKPGTPYQPQHF.

The chain employs TRBV20-1 and TRBJ2-7, with 11 bases aligning to TRBD2. V gave up 0 bases and J gave up 2 bases; unmatched junction bases: 9. The CDR3 totals 17 residues. Looked up from germline, CDR1 is DFQATT and CDR2 is SNEGSKA (reference sequence). This CDR3 is CSARDLLLAGGTYEQYF. In nucleotides, the CDR3 is TGCAGTGCTAGAGATCTTTTGCTAGCGGGGGGTACCTACGAGCAGTACTTC.

This clonotype was observed once. The chain is built from TRBV7-3 and TRBJ2-5; D tentatively reads TRBD1 or TRBD2 (5 bases each). V gave up 6 bases and J gave up 5 bases, with 16 bases separating them. CDR1 and CDR2 from the germline V gene are SGHTA and FQGTGA. The CDR3 covers 14 residues. CDR3 sequence (DNA): TGTGCCAGCAGTACGCGGACCGAGGGGGAGACCCAGTACTTC. Amino acids: CASSTRTEGETQYF.

As to this clonotype: Since a much larger clone is just one base distant, this may be a read error. The gene calls are TRBV5-1 and TRBJ1-1, with D possibly being TRBD1 (6 bases). Trimming took off 3 bases at V and 8 bases at J, with 8 bases between the two ends. CDR1 is SGHRS, CDR2 YFSETQ, per germline. The CDR3 sequence is 11 residues long. CDR3 sequence reads: CASSSDREAFF. CDR3 coding DNA: TGCGCCAGCAGCTCTGACAGGGAAGCTTTCTTT. The whole variable domain, filled in from reference TRBV5-1 and TRBJ1-1, reads KAGVTQTPRYLIKTRGQQVTLSCSPISGHRSVSWYQQTPGQGLQFLFEYFSETQRNKGNFPGRFSGRQFSNSRSEMNVSTLELGDSALYLCASSSDREAFFGQGTRLTVV.

The chain combines TRBV20-1 with TRBJ2-5; perhaps TRBD1 as D (6 bases). Trimming removed 2 bases at V and 1 base at J, with 8 bases between. Germline lookup yields CDR1 DFQATT and CDR2 SNEGSKA (reference sequence). The CDR3 is 13 residues long. The CDR3 region has the DNA TGCAGTGCTAGAACAGGGTTCCAAGAGACCCAGTACTTC. This translates into CSARTGFQETQYF.

This chain uses TRBV2 with TRBJ1-1; D may be TRBD1 (6 bases). Looked up from germline, CDR1 is SNHLY and CDR2 is FYNNEI. Trimming took off 5 bases at V and 2 bases at J, with 15 bases between the two ends. The CDR3 has 15 amino acids. CDR3: CASSLSGTPNTEAFF. Written as DNA, the CDR3 is TGTGCCAGCAGTCTTTCCGGGACACCTAACACTGAAGCTTTCTTT. Full variable domain (remainder filled in from reference TRBV2 and TRBJ1-1): EPEVTQTPSHQVTQMGQEVILRCVPISNHLYFYWYRQILGQKVEFLVSFYNNEISEKSEIFDDQFSVERPDGSNFTLKIRSTKLEDSAMYFCASSLSGTPNTEAFFGQGTRLTVV.

This chain links TRBV7-6 with TRBJ2-7; TRBD2 matches 10 bases. V was pared by 1 base and J by 4 bases, with 4 bases of the junction left unmatched. Germline lookup yields CDR1 SGHVS and CDR2 FNYEAQ. The CDR3 is 15 residues long. As DNA, the CDR3 is TGTGCCAGCAGCTTAGGCACTAGCGGGGATTACGAGCAGTACTTC. Amino acids: CASSLGTSGDYEQYF.

The rearrangement uses TRBV2 and TRBJ1-4; D not resolved. This CDR3 comprises 15 residues. V was cut by 6 bases and J by 7 bases, with 18 bases left in between. Germline assignment: CDR1 SNHLY and CDR2 FYNNEI. The CDR3 region is CASRAFSGPGEKLFF. CDR3 nucleotide sequence: TGTGCCAGCAGAGCATTTTCGGGCCCGGGTGAAAAACTGTTTTTT.

The chain recombines TRBV25-1 with TRBJ2-5; D is undetermined. The CDR3 covers 9 residues. The germline V and J ends were trimmed by 8 bases and 2 bases, with 0 bases remaining between them. The germline CDR1 and CDR2 sequences are MGHDK and SYGVNS. The CDR3: CASQETQYF. The DNA of the CDR3 is TGTGCCAGCCAAGAGACCCAGTACTTC. Supplemented by reference TRBV25-1 and TRBJ2-5, the full variable domain reads EADIYQTPRYLVIGTGKKITLECSQTMGHDKMYWYQQDPGMELHLIHYSYGVNSTEKGDLSSESTVSRIRTEHFPLTLESARPSHTSQYLCASQETQYFGPGTRLLVL.

This clonotype has ten or more counts. The rearrangement uses TRBV7-9 and TRBJ1-1, with a weak D call TRBD1 (6 bases). There are 15 residues in the CDR3. In germline, CDR1 is SEHNR, CDR2 FQNEAQ (reference sequence). V lost 5 bases and J 1 base, leaving 14 bases between the germline ends. For the CDR3, the DNA is TGTGCCAGCAGCCCCCGGAAGGACAGGAACACTGAAGCTTTCTTT. It encodes CASSPRKDRNTEAFF.

This clonotype has a count of ten or more. The rearrangement uses TRBV20-1 and TRBJ2-1; D is uncertain. V was trimmed by 4 bases and J by 7 bases, leaving 11 bases between them. The CDR3 is 12 residues long. Germline assignment: CDR1 DFQATT and CDR2 SNEGSKA (reference sequence). The CDR3: CSATPGPNEQFF. CDR3 nucleotide sequence: TGCAGTGCTACCCCCGGTCCTAATGAGCAGTTCTTC.

This clonotype was counted ten times or more. The V gene is TRBV11-2, the J gene TRBJ1-1; the D is unclear. With 3 bases removed from V and 4 bases from J, the gap between germline ends came to 6 bases. Germline assignment: CDR1 SGHAT and CDR2 FQNNGV. The CDR3 sequence is 12 residues long. CDR3 region: CASSFDPTEAFF. For the CDR3, the DNA is TGTGCCAGCAGCTTCGATCCCACTGAAGCTTTCTTT.

This clonotype was observed a few times. The chain recombines TRBV9 with TRBJ2-3; the match to TRBD2 covers 8 bases. Germline assignment: CDR1 SGDLS and CDR2 YYNGEE. V dropped 2 bases and J dropped 0; count of bases not matched to a gene: 2. This CDR3 is built from 15 residues. In DNA, the CDR3 is TGTGCCAGCAGCGTTAGCGGGACTAGCACAGATACGCAGTATTTT. It yields the protein CASSVSGTSTDTQYF.

Here the CDR3 DNA reads TGTGCCAGCAGCCAAGATCTCCAAGAGACCCAGTACTTC. As protein: CASSQDLQETQYF. The genes are TRBV14 and TRBJ2-5; no definite D call. Trimming took 0 bases from V and 1 from J, leaving 3 bases between them. This CDR3 contains 13 residues. CDR1 SGHDN and CDR2 FVKESK come from the germline V gene.

This clonotype was recorded at least ten times. This chain connects TRBV12-3 or TRBV12-4 to TRBJ2-1, with 11 bases matching TRBD2. This CDR3 has 16 residues. The V gene end was trimmed by 1 base and the J gene end by 5 bases; junction bases not matched to a gene: 4. CDR3 sequence reads: CASSLGTSGYHNEQFF. The CDR3 region has the DNA TGTGCCAGCAGTTTAGGGACTAGCGGGTACCACAATGAGCAGTTCTTC.

This clonotype was detected ten times or more. The chain has TRBV20-1 and TRBJ2-3; D tentatively reads TRBD1 or TRBD2 (5 bases each). The CDR3 runs 13 residues. Trimming removed 5 bases at V and 4 bases at J, with 13 bases between. Germline V gives CDR1 DFQATT, CDR2 SNEGSKA (reference sequence). This CDR3 reads CSAYGGDADTQYF. For the CDR3, the DNA is TGCAGTGCTTATGGGGGTGACGCAGATACGCAGTATTTT.

This clonotype was counted at least ten times. The chain recombines TRBV9 with TRBJ1-2; no clear D. The germline V and J ends were trimmed by 4 bases and 0 bases, with 19 bases remaining between them. The CDR3 covers 17 residues. Germline V gives CDR1 SGDLS, CDR2 YYNGEE. For the CDR3, the DNA is TGTGCCAGCAGCCCTGGGCTGGCCGGTCCAGCTAACTATGGCTACACCTTC. This encodes CASSPGLAGPANYGYTF.

Only one count was recorded for this clonotype. The V call is TRBV2, the J call TRBJ2-2; 10 positions agree with TRBD1. The J segment lost 6 bases and the V segment lost 8 bases, leaving 9 bases of the junction unmatched. CDR1 and CDR2 from the germline V gene are SNHLY and FYNNEI. This CDR3 region has 15 residues. CDR3 sequence reads: CASRGQGGGAGELFF. The CDR3 DNA sequence: TGTGCCAGCCGTGGACAGGGGGGAGGCGCCGGGGAGCTGTTTTTT.

The sample holds a few counts of this clonotype. The chain joins TRBV7-2 to TRBJ1-1; D might be TRBD1 (5 bases). V lost 4 bases to trimming and J lost 5 bases, with 8 bases between them. In germline, CDR1 is SGHTA, CDR2 FQGNSA. The CDR3 length is 12 residues. The CDR3 nucleotides read TGTGCCAGCAGCTCCGCAGGGACTGAAGCTTTCTTT. Translation gives CASSSAGTEAFF. Looking up the rest from reference TRBV7-2 and TRBJ1-1 gives the full variable domain: GAGVSQSPSNKVTEKGKDVELRCDPISGHTALYWYRQSLGQGLEFLIYFQGNSAPDKSGLPSDRFSAERTGGSVSTLTIQRTQQEDSAVYLCASSSAGTEAFFGQGTRLTVV.

V is TRBV19 and J is TRBJ1-1; tentatively, D is TRBD1 (5 bases). V lost 6 bases and J lost 4, with 12 bases in between. CDR3 length: 13 residues. CDR1 LNHDA and CDR2 SQIVND come from the germline V gene (reference sequence). CDR3 coding DNA: TGTGCCAGTAGGAACCCAGGGTTCACTGAAGCTTTCTTT. It encodes CASRNPGFTEAFF.

This clonotype has ten or more counts. The J gene is TRBJ2-1, the V gene TRBV9, with a tentative D call TRBD1 (6 bases). V was clipped by 0 bases and J by 0 bases, with 7 bases between them. Germline loops: CDR1 SGDLS, CDR2 YYNGEE. This CDR3 is built from 15 residues. The CDR3 loop reads CASSVADSSYNEQFF. The CDR3 nucleotides are TGTGCCAGCAGCGTAGCGGACAGCTCCTACAATGAGCAGTTCTTC.

Notes on this clonotype: A much larger clone differs from this one at a single base, so this may be a read error. The rearrangement uses TRBV11-2 and TRBJ1-2; 8 bases are shared with TRBD1. There are 13 residues in the CDR3. CDR1 is SGHAT and CDR2 is FQNNGV in the germline V gene. The CDR3 sequence is CASSHGQGYGYIF. DNA of the CDR3: TGTGCCAGCAGCCACGGACAGGGCTATGGCTACATCTTC.

Concerning this clonotype: A read error is possible here, since a much larger clone lies one base away. The V gene is TRBV9, the J gene TRBJ1-1; D is undetermined. The length of the CDR3 is 12 residues. Germline CDR1 reads SGDLS; CDR2 reads YYNGEE. Trimming stripped 7 bases from V and 4 bases from J, with 11 bases between. CDR3 residues: CASQGPTTEAFF. CDR3 bases: TGTGCCAGCCAAGGACCGACCACTGAAGCTTTCTTT.

This clonotype was recorded many times. The J gene is TRBJ1-2, the V gene TRBV12-3 or TRBV12-4, with D possibly TRBD1 on 5 matching bases. This CDR3 is 16 amino acids long. Trimming cost V 5 bases and J 0 bases, with 16 bases left between them. This CDR3 reads CASSTLLRGPNYGYTF. In DNA, the CDR3 is TGTGCCAGCAGTACCCTCCTAAGGGGTCCTAACTATGGCTACACCTTC.

The chain carries TRBV2 and TRBJ1-1; D uncertain. Germline V gene lookup returns CDR1 SNHLY and CDR2 FYNNEI. CDR3 size: 14 residues. With 2 bases removed from V and 3 bases from J, the gap between germline ends came to 10 bases. The CDR3 nucleotides are TGTGCCAGCAGTGAATTGTCCGGGTACACTGAAGCTTTCTTT. Translating gives CASSELSGYTEAFF.